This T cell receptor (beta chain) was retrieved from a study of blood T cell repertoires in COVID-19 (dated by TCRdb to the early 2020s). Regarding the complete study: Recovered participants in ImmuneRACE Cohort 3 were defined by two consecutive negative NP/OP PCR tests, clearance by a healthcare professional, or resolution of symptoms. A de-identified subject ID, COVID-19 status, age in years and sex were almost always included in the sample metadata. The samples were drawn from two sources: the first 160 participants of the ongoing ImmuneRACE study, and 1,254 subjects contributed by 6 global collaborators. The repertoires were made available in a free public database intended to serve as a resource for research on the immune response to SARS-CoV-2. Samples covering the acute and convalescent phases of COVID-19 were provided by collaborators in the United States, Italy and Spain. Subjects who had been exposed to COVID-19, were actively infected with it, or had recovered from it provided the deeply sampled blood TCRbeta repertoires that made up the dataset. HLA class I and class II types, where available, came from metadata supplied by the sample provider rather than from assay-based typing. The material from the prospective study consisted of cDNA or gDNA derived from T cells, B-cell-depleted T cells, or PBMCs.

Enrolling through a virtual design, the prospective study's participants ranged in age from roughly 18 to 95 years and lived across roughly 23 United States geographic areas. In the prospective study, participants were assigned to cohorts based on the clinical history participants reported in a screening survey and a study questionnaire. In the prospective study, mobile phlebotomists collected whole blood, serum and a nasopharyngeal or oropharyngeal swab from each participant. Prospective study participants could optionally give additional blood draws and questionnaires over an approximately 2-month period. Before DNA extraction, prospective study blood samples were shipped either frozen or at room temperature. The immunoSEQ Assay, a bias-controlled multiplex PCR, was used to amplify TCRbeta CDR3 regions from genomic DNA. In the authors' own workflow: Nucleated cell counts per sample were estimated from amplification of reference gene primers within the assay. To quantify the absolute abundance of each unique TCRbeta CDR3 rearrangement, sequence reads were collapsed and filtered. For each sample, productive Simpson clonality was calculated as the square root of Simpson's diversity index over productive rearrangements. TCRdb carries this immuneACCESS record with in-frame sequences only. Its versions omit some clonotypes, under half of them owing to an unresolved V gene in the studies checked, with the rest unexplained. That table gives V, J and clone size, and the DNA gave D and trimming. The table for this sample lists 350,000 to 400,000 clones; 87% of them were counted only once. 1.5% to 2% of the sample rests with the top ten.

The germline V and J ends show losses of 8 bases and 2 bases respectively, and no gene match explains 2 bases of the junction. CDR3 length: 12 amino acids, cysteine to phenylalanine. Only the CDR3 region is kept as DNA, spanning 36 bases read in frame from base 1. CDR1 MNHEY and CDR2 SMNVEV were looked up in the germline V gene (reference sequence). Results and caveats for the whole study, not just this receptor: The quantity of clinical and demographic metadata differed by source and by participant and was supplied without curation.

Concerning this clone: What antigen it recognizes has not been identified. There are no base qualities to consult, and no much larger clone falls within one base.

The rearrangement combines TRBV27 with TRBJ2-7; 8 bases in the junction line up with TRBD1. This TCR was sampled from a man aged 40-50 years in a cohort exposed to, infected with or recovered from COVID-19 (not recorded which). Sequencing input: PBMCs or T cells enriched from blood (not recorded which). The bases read TGTGCCAGCGGGACAGGTGCCTACGAGCAGTACTTC. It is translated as CASGTGAYEQYF.